The clone carrying this T cell receptor beta chain was seen a handful of times. The record originates from a study of blood T cell repertoires in COVID-19. Study information: Samples representing acute and convalescent COVID-19 were sourced from the United States, Italy and Spain.

The germline V gene encodes CDR1 LNHDA and CDR2 SQIVND (reference sequence). V was cut by 7 bases and J by 8 bases, with 20 bases left in between. CDR3 length: 15 amino acids. As handled by the study authors: Amplification of reference gene primers provided the estimated nucleated cell counts. TCRdb's table, derived via immunoSEQ multiplex PCR, lists solely in-frame clones and lacks some. That table is the source of V, J and clone size, and D and trimming were worked out from the DNA. This table holds around 450,000 clones, roughly 85% found once. Each participant's cohort was designated according to participant-reported clinical history.

The source is a woman under 30 with acute COVID-19. V is TRBV19 and J is TRBJ1-4; D might be TRBD1 (5 bases). The sample consisted of PBMCs or T cells enriched from blood (not recorded which). CDR3 sequence reads: CASTNPGTRREKLFF. CDR3 bases: TGTGCCAGTACAAATCCCGGGACTAGAAGAGAAAAACTGTTTTTT.